This entry lists 5 T cell receptor beta chains sequenced from one sample in a study of early T cells in non-severe SARS-CoV-2 infection (dated by TCRdb to the early 2020s). The library was obtained by 5' RACE. The reads were generated on a NextSeq 500. In-frame beta chains were kept once TCRdb had trimmed the public reads at Q25 with fastp and called clones with MiXCR. Identical CDR3 proteins give one entry, which carries the most common genes and DNA. The sample table contains 30,000 to 35,000 distinct CDR3 sequences; only one count was recorded for around 5.7% of them. 5% to 6.5% of the sample is in the top ten clones. Sequencing used whole blood. Every receptor here comes from an adult who was a healthcare worker with PCR-confirmed SARS-CoV-2 infection or an uninfected control (not recorded which).

As to this clonotype: One end of the junction varies from germline; a read error may be responsible. The chain links TRBV6-2 or TRBV6-3 to TRBJ1-6, with D hard to call. This CDR3 contains 17 residues. Per germline, CDR1 MNHEY and CDR2 SVGEGT. CDR3 in amino acids: CANSPRGESSYNSPLHF. The CDR3 coding sequence is TGTGCCAACAGTCCCCGCGGTGAAAGCTCCTATAATTCACCCCTCCACTTT.

This clonotype was counted between two and nine times. Relative to the germline gene, one junction end is altered; a read error may explain this. This chain joins TRBV5-1 and TRBJ2-1, with 8 bases matching TRBD1. This CDR3 is built from 14 residues. Germline-derived CDR1 and CDR2 are SGHRS and YFSETQ. CDR3: CASSSGQGYDEQFF. In DNA form, the CDR3 reads TGCGCCAGCAGCTCAGGACAGGGCTACGATGAGCAGTTCTTC.

The V and J genes are TRBV29-1 and TRBJ2-3, with D maybe TRBD1 (5 bases). Trimming stripped 4 bases from V and 11 bases from J, with 10 bases between. The CDR3 length is 10 residues. Germline values: CDR1 SQVTM, CDR2 ANQGSEA. CDR3 loop: CSVVETEQYF. The DNA for the CDR3 is TGCAGCGTTGTTGAGACAGAGCAGTATTTT.

This clonotype was recorded at least ten times. The rearrangement links TRBV7-2 to TRBJ2-3; 8 bases agree with TRBD2. The CDR3 has 15 residues. Germline CDR1 reads SGHTA; CDR2 reads FQGNSA. V lost 5 bases, J lost 0 bases, and 4 bases stayed unmatched. The CDR3 is CASSQLAASTDTQYF. CDR3 in DNA: TGTGCCAGCAGCCAACTAGCGGCAAGCACAGATACGCAGTATTTT.

This clonotype was seen many times. J is TRBJ2-2 and V is TRBV27, with 8 bases fitting TRBD2. The CDR3 is 15 residues long. CDR1 is MNHEY, CDR2 SMNVEV, per germline (reference sequence). The J segment lost 5 bases and the V segment lost 6 bases, leaving 8 bases of the junction unmatched. CDR3 loop: CASRIGTRDTGELFF. The CDR3, as DNA: TGTGCCAGCAGAATCGGGACTAGGGATACCGGGGAGCTGTTTTTT.